This is a list of T cell receptor beta chains from one sample in a study of T cell responses to AZD1222 COVID-19 vaccine. Measured with immunoSEQ multiplex PCR; TCRdb has only the in-frame clones, and not every one. The sample carries approximately 120,000 clones, approximately 90% recorded once. Sequencing was performed on peripheral blood, taken on day 0 of AZD1222 vaccination. Receptors were obtained from an adult in good health. The CDR3 runs from the conserved cysteine through the conserved F or W. A D gene is named only where the DNA matches it firmly. The size of a clone is reported for some rows only, either as once, few or many, or as a class for expanded clones.

j_call d_call clone_size v_call cdr3_aa cdr3_nt
TRBJ2-3 NA NA TRBV28 CASSLLGTDTDTQYF TGTGCCAGCAGTTTATTAGGGACCGACACAGATACGCAGTATTTT
TRBJ1-5 NA NA TRBV18 CASSQAGGADQPQHF TGTGCCAGCTCACAAGCGGGGGGTGCCGATCAGCCCCAGCATTTT
TRBJ1-3 NA NA TRBV7-9 CASSSSWDRGNTIYF TGTGCCAGCAGCTCAAGTTGGGACCGCGGAAACACCATATATTTT
TRBJ1-2 NA once TRBV6-6 CASRGSGIKGYTF TGTGCCAGCAGGGGATCGGGAATTAAAGGCTACACCTTC
TRBJ2-1 TRBD1 NA TRBV28 CASSPGTGYGDNEQFF TGTGCCAGCAGTCCCGGGACAGGGTACGGTGACAATGAGCAGTTCTTC
TRBJ1-2 NA NA TRBV5-1 CASSMTEANYGYTF TGCGCCAGCAGTATGACAGAAGCTAACTATGGCTACACCTTC
TRBJ1-1 NA few TRBV28 CASSLDTYTEAFF TGTGCCAGCAGTTTGGACACCTACACTGAAGCTTTCTTT
TRBJ1-2 NA NA TRBV19 CASRTMNYGYTF TGTGCCAGTAGAACAATGAACTATGGCTACACCTTC
TRBJ2-1 TRBD2 NA TRBV15 CATSRAPRTSGNEQFF TGTGCCACCAGCAGGGCACCCCGGACTAGCGGAAATGAGCAGTTCTTC
TRBJ1-2 NA NA TRBV10-3 CAISESWGPEGGYTF TGTGCCATCAGTGAGTCGTGGGGGCCCGAGGGTGGCTACACCTTC
TRBJ2-5 NA NA TRBV7-2 CASSLITGQETQYF TGTGCCAGCAGCTTAATCACCGGACAAGAGACCCAGTACTTC
TRBJ2-1 TRBD2 NA TRBV11-1 CASSTGLAGVEQFF TGTGCCAGCAGCACAGGACTAGCGGGAGTTGAGCAGTTCTTC
TRBJ2-3 TRBD2 NA TRBV2 CASSPQRGWDTQYF TGTGCCAGCAGCCCCCAGCGGGGGTGGGATACGCAGTATTTT
TRBJ2-1 TRBD2 few TRBV7-9 CASSLGLAGDEQFF TGTGCCAGCAGCTTAGGCCTAGCGGGAGATGAGCAGTTCTTC
TRBJ1-3 NA NA TRBV28 CASSIIKGSGNTIYF TGTGCCAGCAGCATCATTAAGGGATCTGGAAACACCATATATTTT
TRBJ2-3 NA NA TRBV5-1 CASTAPGDTQYF TGCGCCAGCACCGCCCCTGGGGATACGCAGTATTTT
TRBJ2-2 NA NA TRBV6-5 CASTGASTGELFF TGTGCCAGCACCGGAGCGAGCACCGGGGAGCTGTTTTTT
TRBJ1-1 NA NA TRBV7-2 CASSPARENTEAFF TGTGCCAGCAGCCCCGCCCGTGAGAACACTGAAGCTTTCTTT
TRBJ1-5 NA NA TRBV6-5 CASRFQGYQPQHF TGTGCCAGCAGGTTTCAGGGGTATCAGCCCCAGCATTTT
TRBJ1-5 TRBD1 NA TRBV3-1/TRBV3-2 CASSAPYRGYGQPQHF TGTGCCAGCAGCGCTCCTTACAGGGGTTATGGTCAGCCCCAGCATTTT
TRBJ1-6 NA NA TRBV5-1 CASSLVGASPLHF TGCGCCAGCAGCTTGGTTGGGGCTTCACCCCTCCACTTT
TRBJ1-6 TRBD1 NA TRBV30 CASAGTGVSPLHF TGTGCCTCAGCCGGGACAGGGGTTTCACCCCTCCACTTT
TRBJ2-5 TRBD1 NA TRBV23-1 CASSPPGPAVRQGQSWTQYF TGCGCCAGCAGTCCGCCTGGGCCGGCCGTCCGACAGGGACAATCTTGGACCCAGTACTTC
TRBJ1-2 NA NA TRBV14 CASSQKNLGVYGYTF TGTGCCAGCAGCCAGAAGAACCTGGGTGTCTATGGCTACACCTTC
TRBJ2-3 NA NA TRBV28 CASSRGDTQYF TGTGCCAGCAGCAGGGGCGATACGCAGTATTTT
TRBJ1-1 NA NA TRBV6-5 CASSSEILPVGSEAFF TGTGCCAGCAGTTCCGAAATATTACCCGTCGGTAGTGAAGCTTTCTTT
TRBJ2-3 NA NA TRBV7-8 CASTNERGTSTDTQYF TGTGCCAGCACCAATGAAAGGGGTACTAGCACAGATACGCAGTATTTT
TRBJ1-1 NA NA TRBV19 CASSLVGNTEAFF TGTGCCAGTAGCCTTGTGGGAAACACTGAAGCTTTCTTT
TRBJ1-2 NA NA TRBV7-9 CASSPPSGNYGYTF TGTGCCAGCAGCCCGCCCTCAGGAAACTATGGCTACACCTTC
TRBJ2-5 TRBD1 NA TRBV7-2 CASSTQTGVKETQYF TGTGCCAGCAGCACCCAGACAGGGGTGAAAGAGACCCAGTACTTC
TRBJ2-1 NA NA TRBV18 CASSRTGASYNEQFF TGTGCCAGCTCACGGACGGGAGCGTCCTACAATGAGCAGTTCTTC
TRBJ2-1 TRBD1 NA TRBV2 CASSRGQDEQFF TGTGCCAGCAGCAGGGGGCAGGATGAGCAGTTCTTC
TRBJ2-7 TRBD1 NA TRBV7-3 CASSRSGTGGDEQYF TGTGCCAGCAGCCGGTCCGGGACAGGGGGCGACGAGCAGTACTTC
TRBJ2-2 NA NA TRBV29-1 CSVSPGLGELFF TGCAGCGTTTCCCCGGGCCTCGGGGAGCTGTTTTTT
TRBJ1-6 NA NA TRBV28 CASREGAGSPLHF TGTGCCAGCAGAGAAGGGGCGGGATCACCCCTCCACTTT
TRBJ1-5 NA once TRBV12-3/TRBV12-4 CASSQKGDQPQHF TGTGCCAGCAGTCAAAAAGGGGATCAGCCCCAGCATTTT
TRBJ1-1 NA NA TRBV14 CASSLRSGTEAFF TGTGCCAGCAGCCTCCGTTCTGGGACTGAAGCTTTCTTT
TRBJ2-2 TRBD1 few TRBV10-3 CAISDPPGQRTGELFF TGTGCCATCAGTGACCCCCCGGGACAGAGGACCGGGGAGCTGTTTTTT
TRBJ2-7 NA NA TRBV11-2 CASSLERGGYEQYF TGTGCCAGCAGCTTAGAGCGGGGTGGCTACGAGCAGTACTTC
TRBJ2-7 NA NA TRBV19 CASSPPTSSYEQYF TGTGCCAGTAGTCCCCCGACTAGCTCCTACGAGCAGTACTTC
TRBJ2-5 NA NA TRBV2 CASSEGGGRETQYF TGTGCCAGCAGTGAAGGTGGGGGGCGAGAGACCCAGTACTTC
TRBJ1-2 TRBD1 NA TRBV11-2 CASSLTGDGYTF TGTGCCAGCAGCTTGACAGGGGATGGCTACACCTTC
TRBJ2-5 TRBD1 once TRBV7-2 CASSPDRGQETQYF TGTGCCAGCAGCCCGGACAGGGGCCAAGAGACCCAGTACTTC
TRBJ2-7 TRBD2 NA TRBV7-2 CASSLDSSGTPYEQYF TGTGCCAGCAGCTTAGATTCCAGCGGGACGCCCTACGAGCAGTACTTC
TRBJ2-5 TRBD2 NA TRBV27 CASRTILASRETQYF TGTGCCAGCAGGACGATACTAGCGAGCAGGGAGACCCAGTACTTC
TRBJ2-5 TRBD2 NA TRBV11-2 CASSLTQREIGETQYF TGTGCCAGCAGCCTGACCCAGCGGGAGATTGGAGAGACCCAGTACTTC
TRBJ2-1 NA NA TRBV12-3/TRBV12-4 CASRQASYNEQFF TGTGCCAGCAGACAGGCCTCCTACAATGAGCAGTTCTTC
TRBJ2-7 NA NA TRBV7-8 CASSLVLAGSYEQYF TGTGCCAGCAGCTTGGTCCTAGCCGGCTCCTACGAGCAGTACTTC
TRBJ2-3 TRBD2 once TRBV7-9 CASRAGAGGDTQYF TGTGCCAGCCGCGCGGGGGCGGGGGGAGATACGCAGTATTTT
TRBJ1-1 NA NA TRBV5-1 CASSLRSANTEAFF TGCGCCAGCAGCTTGCGTTCGGCGAACACTGAAGCTTTCTTT
TRBJ1-2 TRBD1 NA TRBV18 CASSPGTGDTRYTF TGTGCCAGCTCACCTGGGACAGGGGATACTCGCTACACCTTC
TRBJ2-3 NA NA TRBV7-3 CASSPHLQADTQYF TGTGCCAGCAGCCCCCACCTCCAGGCAGATACGCAGTATTTT
TRBJ1-3 NA NA TRBV6-5 CASSRRGVDTIYF TGTGCCAGCAGCCGTAGGGGGGTGGACACCATATATTTT
TRBJ2-1 TRBD1 NA TRBV12-5 CASGLDRGRNEQFF TGTGCTAGTGGTCTCGACAGGGGACGCAATGAGCAGTTCTTC
TRBJ1-5 TRBD1 many TRBV19 CASTDRGSYGSYQPQHF TGTGCCAGTACCGACAGGGGCAGTTACGGATCCTATCAGCCCCAGCATTTT
TRBJ2-3 NA NA TRBV12-3/TRBV12-4 CASSVTDTQYF TGTGCCAGCAGCGTCACAGATACGCAGTATTTT
TRBJ2-3 TRBD1 NA TRBV7-3 CASSPRGTGRTDTQYF TGTGCCAGCAGCCCCCGAGGGACAGGGCGCACAGATACGCAGTATTTT